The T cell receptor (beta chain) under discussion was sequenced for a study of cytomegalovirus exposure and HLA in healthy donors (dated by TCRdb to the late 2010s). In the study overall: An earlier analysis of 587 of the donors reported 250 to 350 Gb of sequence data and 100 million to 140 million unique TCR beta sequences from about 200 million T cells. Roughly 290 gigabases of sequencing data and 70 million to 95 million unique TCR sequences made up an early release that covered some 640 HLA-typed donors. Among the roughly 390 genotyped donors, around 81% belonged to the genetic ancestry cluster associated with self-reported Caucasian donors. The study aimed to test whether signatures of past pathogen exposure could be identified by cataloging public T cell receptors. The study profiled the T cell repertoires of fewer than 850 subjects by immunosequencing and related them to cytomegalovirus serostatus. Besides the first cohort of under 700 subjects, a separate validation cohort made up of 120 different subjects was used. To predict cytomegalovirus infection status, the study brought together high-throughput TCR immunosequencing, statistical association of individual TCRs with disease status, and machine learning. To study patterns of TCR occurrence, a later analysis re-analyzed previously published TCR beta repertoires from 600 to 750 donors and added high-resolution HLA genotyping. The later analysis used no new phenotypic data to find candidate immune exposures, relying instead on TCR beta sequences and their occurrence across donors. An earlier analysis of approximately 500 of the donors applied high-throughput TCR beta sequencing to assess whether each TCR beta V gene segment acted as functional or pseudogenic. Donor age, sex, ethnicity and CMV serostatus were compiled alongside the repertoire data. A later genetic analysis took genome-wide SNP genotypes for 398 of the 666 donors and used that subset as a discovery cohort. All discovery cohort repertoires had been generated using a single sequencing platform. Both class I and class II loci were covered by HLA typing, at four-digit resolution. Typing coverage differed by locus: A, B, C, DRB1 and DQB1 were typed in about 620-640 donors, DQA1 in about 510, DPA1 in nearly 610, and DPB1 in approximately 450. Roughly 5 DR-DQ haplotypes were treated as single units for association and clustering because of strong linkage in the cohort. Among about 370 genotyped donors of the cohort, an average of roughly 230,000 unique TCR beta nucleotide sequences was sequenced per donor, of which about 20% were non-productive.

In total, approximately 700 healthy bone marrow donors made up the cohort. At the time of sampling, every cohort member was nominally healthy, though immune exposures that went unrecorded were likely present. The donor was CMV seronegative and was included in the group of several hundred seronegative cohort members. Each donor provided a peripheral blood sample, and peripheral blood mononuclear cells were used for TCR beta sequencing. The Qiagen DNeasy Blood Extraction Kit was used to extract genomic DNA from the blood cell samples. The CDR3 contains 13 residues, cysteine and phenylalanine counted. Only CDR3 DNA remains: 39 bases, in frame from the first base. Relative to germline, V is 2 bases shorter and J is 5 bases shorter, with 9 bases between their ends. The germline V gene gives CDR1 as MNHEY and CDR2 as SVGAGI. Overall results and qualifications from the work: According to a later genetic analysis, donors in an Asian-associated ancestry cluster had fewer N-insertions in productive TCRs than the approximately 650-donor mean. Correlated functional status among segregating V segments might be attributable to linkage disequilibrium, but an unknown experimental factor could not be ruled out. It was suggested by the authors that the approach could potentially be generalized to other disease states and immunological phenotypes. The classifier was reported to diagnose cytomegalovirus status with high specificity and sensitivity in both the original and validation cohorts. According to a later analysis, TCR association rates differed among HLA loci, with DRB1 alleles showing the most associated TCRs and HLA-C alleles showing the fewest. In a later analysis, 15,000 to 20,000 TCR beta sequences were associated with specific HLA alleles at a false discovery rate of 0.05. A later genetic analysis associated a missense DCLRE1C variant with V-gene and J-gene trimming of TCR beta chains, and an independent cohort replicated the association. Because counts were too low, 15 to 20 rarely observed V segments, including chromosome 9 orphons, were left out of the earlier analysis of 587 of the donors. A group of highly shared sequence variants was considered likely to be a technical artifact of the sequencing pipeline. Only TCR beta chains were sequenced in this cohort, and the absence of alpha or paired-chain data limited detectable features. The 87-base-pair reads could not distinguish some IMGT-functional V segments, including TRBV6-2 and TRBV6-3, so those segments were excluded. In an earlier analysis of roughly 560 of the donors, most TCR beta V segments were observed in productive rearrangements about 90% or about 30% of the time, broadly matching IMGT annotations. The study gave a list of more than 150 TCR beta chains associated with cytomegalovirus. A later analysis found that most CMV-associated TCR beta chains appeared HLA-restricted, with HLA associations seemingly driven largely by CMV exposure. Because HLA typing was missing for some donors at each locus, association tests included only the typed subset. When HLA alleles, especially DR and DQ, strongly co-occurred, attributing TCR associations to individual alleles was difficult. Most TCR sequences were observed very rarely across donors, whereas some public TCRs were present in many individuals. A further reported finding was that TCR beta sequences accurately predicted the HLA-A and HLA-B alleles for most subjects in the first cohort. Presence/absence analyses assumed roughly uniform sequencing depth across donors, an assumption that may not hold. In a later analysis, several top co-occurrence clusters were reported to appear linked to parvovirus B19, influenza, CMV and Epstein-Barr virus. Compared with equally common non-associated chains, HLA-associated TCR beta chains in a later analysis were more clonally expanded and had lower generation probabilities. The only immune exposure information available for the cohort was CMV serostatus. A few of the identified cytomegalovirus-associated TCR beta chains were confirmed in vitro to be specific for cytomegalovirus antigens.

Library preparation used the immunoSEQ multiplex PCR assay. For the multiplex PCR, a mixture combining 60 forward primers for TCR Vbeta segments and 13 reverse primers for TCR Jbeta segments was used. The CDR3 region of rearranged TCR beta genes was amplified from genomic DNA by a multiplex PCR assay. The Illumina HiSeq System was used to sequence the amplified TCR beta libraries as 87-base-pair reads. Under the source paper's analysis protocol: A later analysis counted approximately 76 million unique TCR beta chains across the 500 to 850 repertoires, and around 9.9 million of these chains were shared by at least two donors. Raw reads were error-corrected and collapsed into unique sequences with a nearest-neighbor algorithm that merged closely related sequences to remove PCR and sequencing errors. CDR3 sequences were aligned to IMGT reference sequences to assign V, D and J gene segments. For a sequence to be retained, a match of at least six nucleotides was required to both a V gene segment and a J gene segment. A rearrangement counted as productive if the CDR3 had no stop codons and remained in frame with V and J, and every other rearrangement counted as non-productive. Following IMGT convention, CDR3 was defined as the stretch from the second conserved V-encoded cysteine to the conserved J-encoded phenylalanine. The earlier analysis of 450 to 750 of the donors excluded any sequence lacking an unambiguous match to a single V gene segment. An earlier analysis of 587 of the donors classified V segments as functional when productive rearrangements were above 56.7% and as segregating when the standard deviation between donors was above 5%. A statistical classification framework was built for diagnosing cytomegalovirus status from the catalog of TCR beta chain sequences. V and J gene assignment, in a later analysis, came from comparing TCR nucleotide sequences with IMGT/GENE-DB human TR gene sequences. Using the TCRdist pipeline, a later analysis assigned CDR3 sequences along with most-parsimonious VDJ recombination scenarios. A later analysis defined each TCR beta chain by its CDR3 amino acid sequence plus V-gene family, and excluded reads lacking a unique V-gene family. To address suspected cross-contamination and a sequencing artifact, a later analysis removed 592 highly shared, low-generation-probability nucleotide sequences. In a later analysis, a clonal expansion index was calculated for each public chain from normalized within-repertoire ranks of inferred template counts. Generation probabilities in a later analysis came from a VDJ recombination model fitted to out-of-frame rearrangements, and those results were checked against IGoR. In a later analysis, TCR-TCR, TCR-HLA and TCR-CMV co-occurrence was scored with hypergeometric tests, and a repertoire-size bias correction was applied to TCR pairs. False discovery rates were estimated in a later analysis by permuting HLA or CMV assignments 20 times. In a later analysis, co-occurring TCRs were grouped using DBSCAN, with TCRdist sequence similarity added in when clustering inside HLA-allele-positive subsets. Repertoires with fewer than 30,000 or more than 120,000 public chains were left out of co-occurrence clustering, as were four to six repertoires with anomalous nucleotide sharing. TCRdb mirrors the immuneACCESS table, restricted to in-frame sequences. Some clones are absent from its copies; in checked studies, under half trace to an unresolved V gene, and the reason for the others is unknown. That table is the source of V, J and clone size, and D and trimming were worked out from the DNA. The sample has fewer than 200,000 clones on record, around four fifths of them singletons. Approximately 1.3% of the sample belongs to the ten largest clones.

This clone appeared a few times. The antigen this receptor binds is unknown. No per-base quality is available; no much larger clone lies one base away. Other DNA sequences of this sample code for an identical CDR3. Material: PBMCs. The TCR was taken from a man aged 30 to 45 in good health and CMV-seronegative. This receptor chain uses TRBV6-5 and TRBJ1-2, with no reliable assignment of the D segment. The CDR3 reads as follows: CASSYSTGYGYTF. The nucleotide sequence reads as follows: TGTGCCAGCAGTTACAGCACGGGTTATGGCTACACCTTC.